Following are 3 T cell receptor beta chains from one sample sequenced in a study of blood T cell repertoires in COVID-19. Profiling relied on immunoSEQ multiplex PCR, and the TCRdb table lists in-frame clones only, not all of them. Of just over 350,000 clones listed, more than 85% are singletons. Sequences were obtained from PBMCs or T cells enriched from blood (not recorded which). The receptors stem from a woman aged 25 to 45 who had recovered from COVID-19.

The genes are TRBV19 and TRBJ1-5, with unresolved D. Germline V lookup: CDR1 LNHDA, CDR2 SQIVND (reference sequence). V shed 3 bases and J shed 4 bases, with 22 bases lying between them. This CDR3 contains 18 residues. The CDR3 sequence is CASSIRSGVGLLNQPQHF. CDR3 DNA sequence: TGTGCCAGTAGTATTAGATCCGGGGTAGGGCTATTAAATCAGCCCCAGCATTTT. The whole variable domain, filled in from reference TRBV19 and TRBJ1-5, reads DGGITQSPKYLFRKEGQNVTLSCEQNLNHDAMYWYRQDPGQGLRLIYYSQIVNDFQKGDIAEGYSVSREKKESFPLTVTSAQKNPTAFYLCASSIRSGVGLLNQPQHFGDGTRLSIL.

The CDR3 sequence: CASSPLQGGYNEQFF. CDR3 coding DNA: TGTGCCAGCTCACCACTACAGGGTGGGTACAATGAGCAGTTCTTC. The genes are TRBV18 and TRBJ2-1, with D possibly matching TRBD1 (6 bases). Germline V gene data show CDR1 as KGHSH and CDR2 as LQKENI. V dropped 1 base and J dropped 4 bases, with 11 bases sitting between them. This CDR3 has 15 amino acids. The full variable domain, in which reference TRBV18 and TRBJ2-1 provide the parts outside the CDR3, is NAGVMQNPRHLVRRRGQEARLRCSPMKGHSHVYWYRQLPEEGLKFMVYLQKENIIDESGMPKERFSAEFPKEGPSILRIQQVVRGDSAAYFCASSPLQGGYNEQFFGPGTRLTVL.

This chain joins TRBV7-8 and TRBJ1-5; D gene uncertain. V lost 1 base, J lost 3 bases, and 10 bases lay in between. The CDR3 has 15 residues. The germline V gene encodes CDR1 SGHVS and CDR2 FQNEAQ. As DNA, the CDR3 is TGTGCCAGCAGCTTAGGCCAGGTCTTCAATCAGCCCCAGCATTTT. Translation: CASSLGQVFNQPQHF.